The 30 T cell receptor beta chains given below trace back to one sample, sequenced in a study of blood T cell repertoires in COVID-19. Data came from immunoSEQ multiplex PCR; TCRdb stores just in-frame clones and leaves some out. The sample contains 250,000 to 300,000 clones, around 90% of which appear only once. Sequencing was carried out using peripheral blood. All receptors come from a woman in her fifties or sixties who had recovered from COVID-19.

The chain carries TRBV7-8 and TRBJ1-3; maybe TRBD1 (6 bases). The CDR3 covers 15 residues. Germline V lookup: CDR1 SGHVS, CDR2 FQNEAQ. Trimming removed 5 bases at V and 0 bases at J, with 11 bases between. The CDR3 coding sequence is TGTGCCAGCAGCCACTGGACAGACTCTGGAAACACCATATATTTT. This translates into CASSHWTDSGNTIYF.

V gene TRBV27 combines with J gene TRBJ1-2; the D gene is possibly TRBD1 (6 bases). The germline V and J ends were trimmed by 10 bases and 3 bases, with 30 bases remaining between them. CDR1 and CDR2 from the germline V gene are MNHEY and SMNVEV (reference sequence). This CDR3 is 18 amino acids long. The DNA for the CDR3 is TGTGCCACCCTCGGAACCCCCACTTCATTGAACAGGGACTATGGCTACACCTTC. This codes for CATLGTPTSLNRDYGYTF.

V usage is TRBV5-4 and J usage is TRBJ1-2; 8 nucleotides line up with TRBD1. Per the germline V gene, CDR1 is SGHNT and CDR2 is YYREEE (reference sequence). The CDR3 loop spans 15 amino acids. Germline trimming cut 4 bases from V and 4 bases from J; bases unmatched to any gene: 9. The CDR3 DNA follows: TGTGCCAGCAGCCTGAGGACAGGGAAGACCTATGGCTACACCTTC. It is translated as CASSLRTGKTYGYTF.

CDR3: CASSGGNTGELFF. DNA for the CDR3: TGTGCCAGTTCAGGGGGGAACACCGGGGAGCTGTTTTTT. The rearrangement links TRBV19 to TRBJ2-2; 7 nucleotides match TRBD1. Germline lookup yields CDR1 LNHDA and CDR2 SQIVND (reference sequence). Trimming took 8 bases from V and 1 from J; bases not matched to a gene: 1. The CDR3 consists of 13 residues.

The chain recombines TRBV28 with TRBJ1-3; D unresolved. V dropped 3 bases and J dropped 0 bases, with 12 bases sitting between them. Germline loops: CDR1 MDHEN, CDR2 SYDVKM. CDR3 size: 16 residues. The CDR3 DNA reads TGTGCCAGCAGTTTCCAGGAGGCTTTCTCTGGAAACACCATATATTTT. It yields the protein CASSFQEAFSGNTIYF. Complete variable domain (other parts from reference TRBV28 and TRBJ1-3): DVKVTQSSRYLVKRTGEKVFLECVQDMDHENMFWYRQDPGLGLRLIYFSYDVKMKEKGDIPEGYSVSREKKERFSLILESASTNQTSMYLCASSFQEAFSGNTIYFGEGSWLTVV.

The chain combines TRBV5-4 with TRBJ1-3, with TRBD1 identical over 7 bases. Germline-derived CDR1 and CDR2 are SGHNT and YYREEE (reference sequence). The length of the CDR3 is 13 residues. Losses at the gene ends were 4 bases for V and 8 bases for J; bases not matched to a gene: 6. CDR3 DNA sequence: TGTGCCAGCAGCCTCGGACAGGAACACACCATATATTTT. It is translated as CASSLGQEHTIYF.

V and J are TRBV29-1 and TRBJ1-1, with D perhaps matching TRBD1 (5 bases). V was shortened by 5 bases and J by 1 base, with 20 bases between the two germline ends. The CDR3 is 16 residues long. In germline, CDR1 is SQVTM, CDR2 ANQGSEA. The CDR3 loop reads CSVRKTVLRGNTEAFF. The CDR3 DNA is TGCAGCGTTCGAAAGACAGTTCTGCGGGGGAACACTGAAGCTTTCTTT.

The chain links TRBV3-1 (or the pseudogene TRBV3-2) to TRBJ2-5; TRBD2 aligns across 10 bases. CDR1 LGHDT and CDR2 YNNKEL come from the germline V gene (reference sequence). The CDR3 length is 15 residues. The J segment lost 5 bases and the V segment lost 3 bases, leaving 6 bases of the junction unmatched. Here the CDR3 DNA reads TGTGCCAGCAGCCAGCTAGCGGGGGAAGGGGAGACCCAGTACTTC. Translation gives CASSQLAGEGETQYF.

This CDR3 is CASSQEWFLDPDTQYF. DNA of the CDR3: TGTGCCAGCAGCCAAGAATGGTTCCTAGACCCAGATACGCAGTATTTT. The rearrangement links TRBV3-1 (or the pseudogene TRBV3-2) to TRBJ2-3; D not resolved. The germline V gene has CDR1 LGHDT and CDR2 YNNKEL (reference sequence). The CDR3 consists of 16 residues. Trimming took off 0 bases at V and 4 bases at J, with 14 bases between the two ends.

This sequence joins TRBV4-3 and TRBJ1-1, with a weak D call TRBD1 (5 bases). In germline, CDR1 is LGHNA, CDR2 YSLEER. The length of the CDR3 is 13 residues. V was cut by 5 bases and J by 1 base, with 8 bases left in between. In nucleotides, the CDR3 is TGCGCCAGCAGCGCGGGACCGAACACTGAAGCTTTCTTT. Encoded protein: CASSAGPNTEAFF.

This chain joins TRBV27 and TRBJ2-7, with 9 bases matching TRBD1. CDR3 size: 17 residues. The V gene end was trimmed by 5 bases and the J gene end by 1 base; junction bases not matched to a gene: 12. Per germline, CDR1 MNHEY and CDR2 SMNVEV (reference sequence). Here the CDR3 DNA reads TGTGCCAGCAGTCCATCAAGGGGGGACAGGGCTTCCTACGAGCAGTACTTC. It specifies CASSPSRGDRASYEQYF.

This clone was detected a few times. The gene calls are TRBV13 and TRBJ2-7, with 9 positions matching TRBD1. This CDR3 is built from 14 residues. Germline V gene data show CDR1 as PRHDT and CDR2 as FYEKMQ (reference sequence). J was trimmed by 4 bases and V by 5 bases; bases with no gene match: 6. CDR3 in amino acids: CASSEMGQGYEQYF. The CDR3 coding sequence is TGTGCCAGCAGCGAGATGGGACAGGGATACGAGCAGTACTTC.

In nucleotides, the CDR3 is TGTGCCAGTAGCCATTCCGGGACTAGCGGGAGGGGCGGGGAGCTGTTTTTT. Residues: CASSHSGTSGRGGELFF. This chain joins TRBV19 and TRBJ2-2; 16 nucleotides align to TRBD2. Per the germline V gene, CDR1 is LNHDA and CDR2 is SQIVND (reference sequence). J gave up 7 bases and V 6 bases, and 8 bases lay outside the gene matches. CDR3 size: 17 residues.

This rearrangement joins TRBV7-8 to TRBJ1-6; 10 positions agree with TRBD1. Germline V gene sequence: CDR1 SGHVS, CDR2 FQNEAQ. The CDR3 is made up of 15 amino acids. The V segment lost 5 bases and the J segment 7 bases; nucleotides outside the gene matches: 5. The CDR3 DNA reads TGTGCCAGCAGCCCTGACAGGGGGCGGAATTCACCCCTCCACTTT. It codes for CASSPDRGRNSPLHF.

The CDR3 coding sequence is TGTGCCAGCAGTTCAGGGCGATATGGCTACACCTTC. This translates into CASSSGRYGYTF. This chain links TRBV5-4 with TRBJ1-2; D possibly corresponds to TRBD1 (5 bases). Trimming cost V 5 bases and J 5 bases, with 10 bases left between them. Looked up from germline, CDR1 is SGHNT and CDR2 is YYREEE (reference sequence). There are 12 residues in the CDR3.

The chain is built from TRBV20-1 and TRBJ2-1, with 13 nucleotides matching TRBD2. This CDR3 comprises 17 residues. CDR1 is DFQATT, CDR2 SNEGSKA, per germline (reference sequence). V lost 3 bases to trimming and J lost 4 bases; unmatched junction nucleotides: 9. The chain's CDR3 is CSASDIGLAGVYNEQFF. The CDR3 DNA reads as TGCAGTGCTAGTGATATCGGACTAGCGGGGGTATACAATGAGCAGTTCTTC.

At least ten counts were recorded for this clone. The chain uses TRBV7-9 and TRBJ1-6, with D maybe TRBD1 (5 bases). Trimming removed 1 base at V and 7 bases at J, with 8 bases between. Germline CDR1 is SEHNR and CDR2 is FQNEAQ (reference sequence). The CDR3 contains 14 residues. The CDR3 region is CASSLEGSNSPLHF. CDR3 coding DNA: TGTGCCAGCAGCTTAGAGGGGTCAAATTCACCCCTCCACTTT.

In its sample, this clone was seen a few times. V is TRBV15 and J is TRBJ1-2; no clear D gene. The CDR3 spans 16 residues. CDR1 is LNHNV and CDR2 is YYDKDF in the germline V gene (reference sequence). V dropped 2 bases and J dropped 0 bases, with 13 bases sitting between them. The chain's CDR3 is CATSRKSGTANYGYTF. CDR3 nucleotides: TGTGCCACCAGCAGAAAGAGTGGAACAGCTAACTATGGCTACACCTTC.

The chain is built from TRBV4-3 and TRBJ1-2; tentatively, D is TRBD1 (5 bases). Germline V gives CDR1 LGHNA, CDR2 YSLEER. The CDR3 has 19 residues. Trimming pared 3 bases from V and 0 bases from J, leaving 23 bases between. The CDR3 DNA is TGCGCCAGCAGCCACTCACTCTTCGACAGAAAGTTAGCTAACTATGGCTACACCTTC. It yields the protein CASSHSLFDRKLANYGYTF.

This sequence joins TRBV9 and TRBJ2-1; 7 nucleotides align to TRBD1. Germline loops: CDR1 SGDLS, CDR2 YYNGEE. Losses at the gene ends were 0 bases for V and 0 bases for J; bases not matched to a gene: 3. CDR3 length: 16 residues. The CDR3 protein is CASSVEPGGSYNEQFF. CDR3 nucleotides: TGTGCCAGCAGCGTAGAACCAGGGGGCTCCTACAATGAGCAGTTCTTC.

The rearrangement uses TRBV30 and TRBJ1-3; D unclear. The germline V and J ends were trimmed by 1 base and 4 bases, with 5 bases remaining between them. The CDR3 sequence is 12 residues long. Germline V gives CDR1 GTSNPN, CDR2 SVGIG (reference sequence). The CDR3 sequence is CAWSDQGNTIYF. CDR3 in DNA: TGTGCCTGGAGTGACCAGGGAAACACCATATATTTT. The entire variable domain, with the rest obtained from reference TRBV30 and TRBJ1-3, is as follows: SQTIHQWPATLVQPVGSPLSLECTVEGTSNPNLYWYRQAAGRGLQLLFYSVGIGQISSEVPQNLSASRPQDRQFILSSKKLLLSDSGFYLCAWSDQGNTIYFGEGSWLTVV.

This sequence joins TRBV7-9 and TRBJ2-1; possibly TRBD1 for D (5 bases). The CDR3 has 13 residues. Germline CDR1 reads SEHNR; CDR2 reads FQNEAQ (reference sequence). V gave up 3 bases and J gave up 3 bases, with 6 bases separating them. CDR3 loop: CASSFQGYNEQFF. CDR3 nucleotide sequence: TGTGCCAGCAGCTTTCAGGGCTACAATGAGCAGTTCTTC.

This chain joins TRBV7-9 and TRBJ2-7; 10 nucleotides match TRBD2. Unmatched junction bases numbered 7, after V lost 4 bases and J lost 7 bases. The CDR3 loop spans 14 amino acids. Germline V gives CDR1 SEHNR, CDR2 FQNEAQ (reference sequence). The CDR3 spells CASSSGLAAGEQYF. CDR3 DNA: TGTGCCAGCAGCTCAGGACTAGCGGCCGGGGAGCAGTACTTC. The full variable domain, completed using reference TRBV7-9 and TRBJ2-7, is DTGVSQNPRHKITKRGQNVTFRCDPISEHNRLYWYRQTLGQGPEFLTYFQNEAQLEKSRLLSDRFSAERPKGSFSTLEIQRTEQGDSAMYLCASSSGLAAGEQYFGPGTRLTVT.

The rearrangement joins TRBV5-1 to TRBJ2-1; D is perhaps TRBD2 (6 bases). CDR3 size: 14 residues. V was trimmed by 4 bases and J by 6 bases, leaving 14 bases between them. The germline V gene has CDR1 SGHRS and CDR2 YFSETQ. The CDR3 loop is CASSPGGPFNEQFF. CDR3 sequence (DNA): TGCGCCAGCAGCCCAGGAGGGCCCTTCAATGAGCAGTTCTTC.

This clone was counted between two and nine times. Relative to the germline gene, one junction end is altered; a read error may explain this. The gene calls are TRBV7-7 and TRBJ2-1; D perhaps matches TRBD2 (5 bases). The CDR3 totals 13 residues. Germline CDR1 reads SSHAT; CDR2 reads FNYEAQ (reference sequence). The chain's CDR3 is CASSLGGTGEQFF. For the CDR3, the DNA is TGTGCTAGCAGCTTAGGAGGTACGGGTGAGCAGTTCTTC.

The chain recombines TRBV27 with TRBJ1-2; D is perhaps TRBD1 (6 bases). The V end lost 5 bases, the J end lost 7 bases, and 14 bases lay between the germline ends. The V gene's germline CDR1 is MNHEY and CDR2 SMNVEV (reference sequence). This CDR3 region has 13 residues. The DNA of the CDR3 is TGTGCCAGCAGTGTTTGGGGGCTTGGTGGCTACACCTTC. It specifies CASSVWGLGGYTF.

The V call is TRBV15, the J call TRBJ2-7, with D perhaps TRBD2 (6 bases). V lost 0 bases to trimming and J lost 4 bases, with 7 bases between them. CDR3 size: 13 residues. Germline V CDR1 and CDR2: LNHNV, YYDKDF (reference sequence). The CDR3 reads CATSRERGYEQYF. For the CDR3, the DNA is TGTGCCACCAGCAGAGAGCGGGGTTACGAGCAGTACTTC.

This clone was observed a single time. J is TRBJ2-5 and V is TRBV20-1, with D perhaps matching TRBD1 (7 bases). Trimming removed 3 bases from V and 7 bases from J, with 12 bases in between. CDR1 and CDR2 from the germline V gene are DFQATT and SNEGSKA (reference sequence). This CDR3 comprises 12 residues. For the CDR3, the DNA is TGCAGTGCTAGTCCAGGGGGGATGACCCAGTACTTC. Translating gives CSASPGGMTQYF.

V and J are TRBV12-5 and TRBJ2-3; TRBD2 agrees at 8 bases. This CDR3 contains 17 residues. The germline gives CDR1 LGHNT, CDR2 FRNRAP. The junction had 9 bases not matched to a gene; V was cut back by 3 bases and J by 1 base. The CDR3 bases are TGTGCTAGTGGTTTCAGGACTAGCTTATTTCGCACAGATACGCAGTATTTT. It translates to CASGFRTSLFRTDTQYF.

The chain recombines TRBV9 with TRBJ2-7; D is ambiguous. The germline V and J ends were trimmed by 0 bases and 6 bases, with 10 bases remaining between them. This CDR3 region has 13 residues. Per the germline V gene, CDR1 is SGDLS and CDR2 is YYNGEE. The chain's CDR3 is CASSVGYRSEQYF. In DNA form, the CDR3 reads TGTGCCAGCAGCGTAGGTTATCGGTCCGAGCAGTACTTC.